Shown below are 23 T cell receptor beta chains from a single sample sequenced in a study of human T cells and chemical hapten exposure. TCRdb used MiXCR to reprocess the RACE reads, holding one entry per CDR3 protein. The data contain roughly 100,000 distinct CDR3 sequences, under 40% of them seen just once; the ten biggest clones take up more than 2.5%. The time point here: patch test 3, about 24 weeks after DPC sensitization. Regarding treatment: therapeutic diphenylcyclopropenone sensitization with weekly scalp DPC. Sequenced material: whole blood, taken in connection with sensitization to the hapten diphenylcyclopropenone (DPC). The receptors originated from a man between 40 and 49 years old with alopecia areata. Some clones in this sample may be carry-over from other donors' samples.

The J gene is TRBJ1-1, the V gene TRBV12-3 or TRBV12-4; no firm D call. V gave up 7 bases and J gave up 11 bases, with 17 bases separating them. CDR3 length: 12 residues. In DNA, the CDR3 is TGTGCCAGCACCGACTCTCCCGGCCACGCTTTCTTT. Residues: CASTDSPGHAFF.

The chain employs TRBV29-1 and TRBJ1-1; D perhaps matches TRBD1 (6 bases). The CDR3 runs to 13 residues. V was shortened by 4 bases and J by 0 bases, with 9 bases between the two germline ends. Germline V gives CDR1 SQVTM, CDR2 ANQGSEA. CDR3 region: CSVVQGMNTEAFF. DNA of the CDR3: TGCAGCGTTGTTCAGGGGATGAACACTGAAGCTTTCTTT.

This sequence joins TRBV11-2 and TRBJ2-6; 7 bases match TRBD2. The CDR3 is 17 residues long. Germline trimming cut 1 base from V and 2 bases from J; bases unmatched to any gene: 5. The V gene's germline CDR1 is SGHAT and CDR2 FQNNGV. The CDR3 reads CASSLVSGGTGANVLTF. CDR3 sequence (DNA): TGTGCCAGCAGCTTAGTATCCGGGGGGACTGGGGCCAACGTCCTGACTTTC.

This chain joins TRBV20-1 and TRBJ2-3, with a tentative D call TRBD2 (6 bases). The CDR3 contains 12 residues. Germline loops: CDR1 DFQATT, CDR2 SNEGSKA (reference sequence). The V end was cut by 2 bases, the J end by 4 bases, with 7 bases between. The CDR3 loop reads CSARREADTQYF. CDR3 coding DNA: TGCAGTGCTAGAAGGGAGGCAGATACGCAGTATTTT.

J is TRBJ1-4 and V is TRBV30; D unclear. CDR3 size: 14 residues. Germline V gene sequence: CDR1 GTSNPN, CDR2 SVGIG (reference sequence). Trimming took 1 base from V and 4 from J, leaving 10 bases between them. The CDR3 region has the DNA TGTGCCTGGAGTGCGGGAGTCATTAATGAAAAACTGTTTTTT. Translated, it gives CAWSAGVINEKLFF.

This clonotype was seen a handful of times. V usage is TRBV24-1 and J usage is TRBJ2-2; possible D gene TRBD2, 6 bases. V lost 8 bases and J lost 6, with 15 bases in between. The CDR3 totals 14 residues. The V gene's germline CDR1 is KGHDR and CDR2 SFDVKD. The CDR3, as DNA: TGTGCCACCACCCAGACTAGTCGGGCCGGGGAGCTGTTTTTT. Protein product: CATTQTSRAGELFF.

There are a few counts of this clonotype. The chain uses TRBV10-3 and TRBJ2-3; D unclear. The CDR3 is 17 residues long. V gave up 0 bases and J gave up 0 bases, with 13 bases separating them. Germline values: CDR1 ENHRY, CDR2 SYGVKD. CDR3 sequence (DNA): TGTGCCATCAGTGAGTCTTGGCAGTCAGCTAGCACAGATACGCAGTATTTT. Amino acids: CAISESWQSASTDTQYF.

The V gene is TRBV7-9, the J gene TRBJ1-5, with D tentatively TRBD1 (6 bases). This CDR3 comprises 13 residues. Between the trimmed V and J ends, which lost 3 bases and 7 bases, there was a span of 10 bases. Germline V gene data show CDR1 as SEHNR and CDR2 as FQNEAQ (reference sequence). CDR3 coding DNA: TGTGCCAGCAGCTTCGTGGGGGCACAGCCCCAGCATTTT. Translated: CASSFVGAQPQHF.

This clonotype was observed a few times. One junction end disagrees with the germline gene, perhaps due to a read error. J is TRBJ2-1 and V is TRBV6-6; a weak D match, TRBD2 (5 bases). The CDR3 runs to 11 residues. Germline V gives CDR1 MNHNY, CDR2 SVGAGI (reference sequence). The CDR3 here is CASSLELGRVF. DNA for the CDR3: TGTGCCAGCAGTTTAGAGCTAGGGCGGGTCTTC.

V is TRBV12-3 or TRBV12-4 and J is TRBJ2-7, with D possibly being TRBD2 (5 bases). V dropped 3 bases and J dropped 3 bases, with 6 bases sitting between them. This CDR3 region has 12 residues. This CDR3 reads CASSFEGYEQYV. As DNA, the CDR3 is TGTGCCAGCAGTTTCGAGGGCTACGAGCAGTACGTC.

The chain joins TRBV5-4 to TRBJ2-1, with D maybe TRBD2 (6 bases). This CDR3 has 16 residues. The V end was cut by 3 bases, the J end by 7 bases, with 20 bases between. Germline V lookup: CDR1 SGHNT, CDR2 YYREEE (reference sequence). The CDR3 here is CASSSPLRGLGNEQFF. The CDR3, as DNA: TGTGCCAGCAGCTCCCCCTTGCGGGGCCTGGGGAATGAGCAGTTCTTC.

The V and J genes are TRBV7-9 and TRBJ2-1; the D is unclear. V lost 1 base and J lost 10, with 11 bases in between. The CDR3 is 13 residues long. CDR1 is SEHNR, CDR2 FQNEAQ, per germline (reference sequence). The CDR3 is CASSLVELREQFF. The CDR3 coding sequence is TGTGCCAGCAGCTTAGTTGAGTTGCGGGAGCAGTTCTTC.

The CDR3 region is CASSPKLGTDTQYF. CDR3 DNA: TGTGCCAGCTCACCGAAATTGGGGACAGATACGCAGTATTTT. The rearrangement links TRBV18 to TRBJ2-3; unclear D gene. This CDR3 is 14 amino acids long. V lost 3 bases, J lost 3 bases, and 10 bases lay in between. From germline, CDR1 is KGHSH and CDR2 LQKENI.

The V and J genes are TRBV29-1 and TRBJ1-5, with D possibly TRBD1 on 6 matching bases. Germline CDR1 and CDR2: SQVTM and ANQGSEA. V was cut by 5 bases and J by 11 bases, with 13 bases left in between. There are 11 residues in the CDR3. CDR3 region: CSVREGDSQHF. Here the CDR3 DNA reads TGCAGCGTTCGGGAGGGGGATTCCCAGCATTTT.

In this sample, this clonotype turned up a few times. The J gene is TRBJ2-1, the V gene TRBV2; tentative D call: TRBD2 (5 bases). CDR1 is SNHLY, CDR2 FYNNEI, per germline. V was pared by 5 bases and J by 3 bases, with 14 bases between. The CDR3 is made up of 15 amino acids. The CDR3 bases are TGTGCCAGCAGTCCTTCGAGCGGTTTCTACAATGAGCAGTTCTTC. It specifies CASSPSSGFYNEQFF.

V is TRBV29-1 and J is TRBJ2-1; D is perhaps TRBD1 or TRBD2 (6 bases each). The CDR3 is 12 residues long. Germline CDR1 SQVTM, CDR2 ANQGSEA. V lost 2 bases and J lost 7, with 9 bases in between. The CDR3 here is CSVEKGGNEQFF. CDR3 bases: TGCAGCGTTGAAAAGGGGGGAAATGAGCAGTTCTTC.

The chain links TRBV7-9 to TRBJ2-5; TRBD1 is a possible D gene (6 bases). Deletions cut 4 bases from V and 5 bases from J, with 14 bases between. The CDR3 runs to 14 residues. From germline, CDR1 is SEHNR and CDR2 FQNEAQ (reference sequence). CDR3 loop: CASSSQGSRETQYF. The DNA for the CDR3 is TGTGCCAGCAGCTCACAGGGTTCGCGGGAGACCCAGTACTTC.

This clonotype was observed a handful of times. The chain links TRBV12-3 or TRBV12-4 to TRBJ1-2; D gene unclear. Trimming cost V 1 base and J 0 bases, with 9 bases left between them. The CDR3 contains 15 residues. The CDR3 DNA reads TGTGCCAGCAGTTTAGAGGCCGGAGCTAACTATGGCTACACCTTC. Translation gives CASSLEAGANYGYTF.

The chain employs TRBV7-9 and TRBJ2-1; D is undetermined. The germline V gene has CDR1 SEHNR and CDR2 FQNEAQ (reference sequence). The CDR3 is 13 residues long. With 8 bases removed from V and 1 base from J, the gap between germline ends came to 9 bases. CDR3 bases: TGTGCCAGCGGGGAAGGTTCCTACAATGAGCAGTTCTTC. The encoded protein is CASGEGSYNEQFF.

The table lists this clonotype with a few counts. V and J are TRBV20-1 and TRBJ2-3; 7 positions match TRBD1. This CDR3 is built from 18 residues. The germline CDR1 and CDR2 sequences are DFQATT and SNEGSKA (reference sequence). The J segment lost 0 bases and the V segment lost 5 bases, leaving 17 bases of the junction unmatched. CDR3: CSAQNRDSQLFSTDTQYF. CDR3 DNA: TGCAGTGCTCAGAACCGGGACAGCCAACTATTTAGCACAGATACGCAGTATTTT.

The CDR3 region is CASIDQGPSYNEQFF. The CDR3 coding sequence is TGTGCCAGCATCGATCAGGGGCCCTCCTACAATGAGCAGTTCTTC. The chain uses TRBV7-3 and TRBJ2-1; possibly TRBD1 for D (6 bases). The V gene lost 7 bases and the J gene lost 0 bases, with 13 bases spanning the gap. CDR1 and CDR2 from the germline V gene are SGHTA and FQGTGA. The CDR3 runs to 15 residues.

The rearrangement joins TRBV29-1 to TRBJ2-3, with TRBD2 matching over 13 bases. The CDR3 consists of 20 residues. V shed 0 bases and J 0 bases; nucleotides not matched to a gene: 12. The germline V gene encodes CDR1 SQVTM and CDR2 ANQGSEA. The CDR3, as DNA: TGCAGCGTTGAAGATCCCGGGTGGACTAGCGGGAGAGGGAGCACAGATACGCAGTATTTT. Protein product: CSVEDPGWTSGRGSTDTQYF.

The genes are TRBV15 and TRBJ2-7; D is unresolved. Trimming removed 0 bases from V and 2 bases from J, with 5 bases in between. The CDR3 spans 13 residues. The germline V gene has CDR1 LNHNV and CDR2 YYDKDF (reference sequence). The CDR3 nucleotides are TGTGCCACCAGCAGAGACCTAGCCTACGAGCAGTACGTC. The encoded protein is CATSRDLAYEQYV.